The 18 T cell receptor beta chains below come from one sample, sequenced in a study of identifying expanded T cells in peripheral blood (dated by TCRdb to the late 2010s). The receptor library was made with the immunoSEQ multiplex PCR assay. What TCRdb holds here is the immuneACCESS table cut down to in-frame rearrangements. Part of the clones is not present; checked against another copy, under half of the missing clones reflect an unresolved V gene, and the others are unexplained. The sample includes about 130,000 clones, with 75% to 90% observed a single time. The ten top clones hold 7.5% to 9% of the sample. The sequenced material came from blood. Receptor source: a person aged 18 to 70 in good health.

This clone was observed a handful of times. The chain has TRBV19 and TRBJ1-2; D is undetermined. In germline, CDR1 is LNHDA, CDR2 SQIVND (reference sequence). The CDR3 is 14 residues long. The V and J ends lost 5 bases and 5 bases respectively, with 15 bases between them. CDR3 DNA: TGTGCCAGTAGTCCCGTGGAACGCGTTTATGGCTACACCTTC. Translating gives CASSPVERVYGYTF. The full variable domain, rest sourced from reference TRBV19 and TRBJ1-2, is DGGITQSPKYLFRKEGQNVTLSCEQNLNHDAMYWYRQDPGQGLRLIYYSQIVNDFQKGDIAEGYSVSREKKESFPLTVTSAQKNPTAFYLCASSPVERVYGYTFGSGTRLTVV.

In its sample, this clone was seen a few times. The rearrangement joins TRBV5-1 to TRBJ2-1, with TRBD1 matching 12 bases. J gave up 1 base and V 4 bases, and 12 bases lay outside the gene matches. The CDR3 sequence is 19 residues long. Germline CDR1 and CDR2: SGHRS and YFSETQ. CDR3 protein: CASSITGTGGIRSYNEQFF. CDR3 nucleotides: TGCGCCAGCAGCATAACCGGGACAGGGGGCATACGGTCCTACAATGAGCAGTTCTTC. Based on the CDR3 plus reference TRBV5-1 and TRBJ2-1, the full variable domain is KAGVTQTPRYLIKTRGQQVTLSCSPISGHRSVSWYQQTPGQGLQFLFEYFSETQRNKGNFPGRFSGRQFSNSRSEMNVSTLELGDSALYLCASSITGTGGIRSYNEQFFGPGTRLTVL.

The chain links TRBV29-1 to TRBJ1-2, with 7 bases aligning to TRBD1. CDR3 size: 13 residues. Germline values: CDR1 SQVTM, CDR2 ANQGSEA. Losses at the gene ends were 4 bases for V and 8 bases for J; bases not matched to a gene: 10. The CDR3 bases are TGCAGCGTTGGACAGGGCGCTCGGGGAGGCTACACCTTC. Its protein product is CSVGQGARGGYTF.

The rearrangement links TRBV27 to TRBJ2-3, with 7 bases matching TRBD1. In germline, CDR1 is MNHEY, CDR2 SMNVEV (reference sequence). There are 15 residues in the CDR3. With 3 bases clipped from V and 0 bases from J, the junction kept 3 bases outside the gene matches. The CDR3 sequence: CASSLTGMSTDTQYF. The CDR3 coding sequence is TGTGCCAGCAGTTTGACAGGGATGAGCACAGATACGCAGTATTTT.

The DNA of the CDR3 is TGCGCCAGCAGTCAATCGGAAGCACCTATCTACGAGCAGTACTTC. Its translation: CASSQSEAPIYEQYF. The V call is TRBV23-1, the J call TRBJ2-7; unclear D gene. TRBV23-1 is identified as an open reading frame with a role that is uncertain. Trimming pared 0 bases from V and 3 bases from J, leaving 12 bases between. The CDR3 totals 15 residues.

The rearrangement links TRBV5-6 to TRBJ2-1; D perhaps matches TRBD1 (6 bases). Per the germline V gene, CDR1 is SGHDT and CDR2 is YYEEEE. The CDR3 extends over 12 amino acids. V was trimmed by 0 bases and J by 12 bases, leaving 10 bases between them. The CDR3 DNA sequence: TGTGCCAGCAGCTTGGGGGACATCAGGCAGTTCTTC. The encoded protein is CASSLGDIRQFF.

This chain connects TRBV7-7 to TRBJ2-3, with 15 bases lining up with TRBD2. Trimming removed 5 bases from V and 5 bases from J; junction bases left unmatched: 2. This CDR3 region has 15 residues. The V gene's germline CDR1 is SSHAT and CDR2 FNYEAQ (reference sequence). CDR3 in amino acids: CASSMGLAGGDTQYF. The CDR3 region has the DNA TGTGCCAGCAGCATGGGACTAGCGGGAGGAGATACGCAGTATTTT.

This chain uses TRBV7-8 with TRBJ1-1; tentatively, D is TRBD1 (6 bases). V was cut by 7 bases and J by 2 bases, with 14 bases left in between. The CDR3 covers 14 residues. Germline CDR1 reads SGHVS; CDR2 reads FQNEAQ. The CDR3 DNA is TGTGCCAGCACCAAACCAGGGGAAAACACTGAAGCTTTCTTT. Translation gives CASTKPGENTEAFF.

The chain employs TRBV6-1 and TRBJ2-5; 8 nucleotides align to TRBD1. Germline V lookup: CDR1 MNHNS, CDR2 SASEGT. The CDR3 is 15 residues long. The V and J ends lost 6 bases and 1 base, in that order; junction bases with no gene match: 7. The CDR3 DNA follows: TGTGCCAGCAGATACGACAGGGGTTCCCAAGAGACCCAGTACTTC. Translating it yields CASRYDRGSQETQYF.

J is TRBJ1-5 and V is TRBV15; D ambiguous. Trimming cost V 4 bases and J 4 bases, with 14 bases left between them. Per the germline V gene, CDR1 is LNHNV and CDR2 is YYDKDF (reference sequence). This CDR3 is 15 amino acids long. CDR3 residues: CATSIRSGGNQPQHF. As DNA, the CDR3 is TGTGCCACCAGCATTAGATCGGGAGGAAATCAGCCCCAGCATTTT.

The rearrangement uses TRBV19 and TRBJ2-1, with 10 bases aligning to TRBD2. This CDR3 has 17 amino acids. V lost 5 bases, J lost 6 bases, and 13 bases stayed unmatched. Germline assignment: CDR1 LNHDA and CDR2 SQIVND (reference sequence). CDR3 coding DNA: TGTGCCAGTAGTTCACCCTCAGCGGGAGGGGGGAGCAATGAGCAGTTCTTC. Amino acids: CASSSPSAGGGSNEQFF.

Ten or more counts support this clone. V usage is TRBV6-5 and J usage is TRBJ2-2; D is ambiguous. This CDR3 is 14 amino acids long. Germline assignment: CDR1 MNHEY and CDR2 SVGAGI. Between the trimmed V and J ends, which lost 10 bases and 3 bases, there was a span of 15 bases. CDR3 amino acids: CAIRTDGDTGELFF. The CDR3 DNA reads as TGTGCCATCCGGACGGATGGGGACACCGGGGAGCTGTTTTTT.

The V gene is TRBV10-3, the J gene TRBJ1-6, with D uncertain. This CDR3 is built from 13 residues. Germline CDR1 reads ENHRY; CDR2 reads SYGVKD. The V end was cut by 10 bases, the J end by 4 bases, with 11 bases between. The CDR3 is CATQKEYNSPLHF. The CDR3 nucleotides read TGTGCCACCCAAAAGGAATATAATTCACCCCTCCACTTT.

The chain recombines TRBV28 with TRBJ2-7; 7 bases agree with TRBD1. The V and J ends lost 6 bases and 6 bases, in that order; junction bases with no gene match: 5. Looked up from germline, CDR1 is MDHEN and CDR2 is SYDVKM. This CDR3 has 12 residues. The DNA of the CDR3 is TGTGCCAGCAGCTCAACAGGGGCCGAGCAGTACTTC. Protein sequence: CASSSTGAEQYF.

The genes are TRBV4-3 and TRBJ2-3; possibly TRBD2 for D (5 bases). Germline CDR1 and CDR2: LGHNA and YSLEER. The length of the CDR3 is 16 residues. The V and J ends lost 2 bases and 2 bases respectively, with 14 bases between them. CDR3 loop: CASSQHRSSLTDTQYF. CDR3 DNA sequence: TGCGCCAGCAGCCAACATCGGTCTAGCCTCACAGATACGCAGTATTTT.

This sequence joins TRBV7-2 and TRBJ2-7, with 9 bases fitting TRBD1. The trim removed 5 bases at V and 6 bases at J, leaving 8 bases unmatched. CDR3 length: 14 amino acids. The germline V gene has CDR1 SGHTA and CDR2 FQGNSA. The CDR3 DNA follows: TGTGCCAGCAGCCCGGGACAGGGTAACCTCGAGCAGTACTTC. Protein: CASSPGQGNLEQYF.

The sample holds many counts of this clone. The V call is TRBV27, the J call TRBJ1-5, with a possible D match to TRBD1 (5 bases). Trimming pared 5 bases from V and 3 bases from J, leaving 11 bases between. Germline CDR1 is MNHEY and CDR2 is SMNVEV (reference sequence). CDR3 size: 14 residues. This chain's CDR3 is CASSQDRNNQPQHF. The CDR3 DNA follows: TGTGCCAGCAGTCAAGACAGAAACAATCAGCCCCAGCATTTT.

The V gene is TRBV6-5, the J gene TRBJ2-7; D is unclear. From germline, CDR1 is MNHEY and CDR2 SVGAGI. V shed 6 bases and J shed 4 bases, with 19 bases lying between them. This CDR3 has 15 amino acids. In DNA form, the CDR3 reads TGTGCCAGCAGCAGGACCGACACCTTAAGGTACGAGCAGTACTTC. Translated: CASSRTDTLRYEQYF.